The 6 T cell receptor beta chains below all came from one sample that was sequenced in a study of T cells in lung cancer brain metastases. Method: immunoSEQ multiplex PCR; TCRdb's copy keeps in-frame clones and lacks some. The table includes around 700 clones, more than 80% detected once. The sample was tumor tissue from a brain metastasis. The receptors come from a man in his sixties or seventies with non-small cell lung cancer that had spread to the brain.

The chain employs TRBV19 and TRBJ2-7; tentative D call: TRBD2 (6 bases). This CDR3 is built from 13 residues. Trimming removed 5 bases from V and 5 bases from J, with 13 bases in between. Germline loops: CDR1 LNHDA, CDR2 SQIVND (reference sequence). CDR3 loop: CASSLADYHEQYF. In nucleotides, the CDR3 is TGTGCCAGTAGTTTAGCGGACTACCACGAGCAGTACTTC. Full variable domain (missing parts from reference TRBV19 and TRBJ2-7): DGGITQSPKYLFRKEGQNVTLSCEQNLNHDAMYWYRQDPGQGLRLIYYSQIVNDFQKGDIAEGYSVSREKKESFPLTVTSAQKNPTAFYLCASSLADYHEQYFGPGTRLTVT.

The rearrangement links TRBV5-6 to TRBJ2-7, with unresolved D. This CDR3 has 11 amino acids. The V end was cut by 4 bases, the J end by 1 base, with 3 bases between. The germline V gene encodes CDR1 SGHDT and CDR2 YYEEEE. The CDR3 loop is CASSNSYEQYV. The CDR3 coding sequence is TGTGCCAGCAGCAATTCCTACGAGCAGTACGTC.

The sample holds a few counts of this clone. The genes are TRBV13 and TRBJ2-4, with a possible D match to TRBD2 (6 bases). V lost 4 bases, J lost 12 bases, and 13 bases lay in between. The V gene's germline CDR1 is PRHDT and CDR2 FYEKMQ (reference sequence). The CDR3 contains 12 residues. The CDR3 bases are TGTGCCAGCAGCTCCCGGGGGTCAAATCAGTACTTC. It yields the protein CASSSRGSNQYF.

Note on this clone: Germline is not matched at one junction end, which may reflect a read error. This rearrangement joins TRBV2 to TRBJ1-1; D is perhaps TRBD1 (5 bases). CDR3 length: 13 amino acids. Germline V gene sequence: CDR1 SNHLY, CDR2 FYNNEI. CDR3: CASSRQLNTKAFF. Written as DNA, the CDR3 is TGTGCCAGCAGCCGACAGCTGAACACTAAAGCTTTCTTT.

The chain uses TRBV28 and TRBJ1-2, with D possibly matching TRBD1 (6 bases). V lost 7 bases and J 7 bases, leaving 19 bases between the germline ends. Germline V CDR1 and CDR2: MDHEN, SYDVKM. This CDR3 comprises 14 residues. CDR3 sequence: CASTQPGGALGYTF. In DNA, the CDR3 is TGTGCCAGCACCCAGCCGGGGGGGGCGCTTGGCTACACCTTC.

The chain couples TRBV29-1 to TRBJ1-1; no definite D call. Per germline, CDR1 SQVTM and CDR2 ANQGSEA. The CDR3 has 13 amino acids. Deletions cut 4 bases from V and 0 bases from J, with 9 bases between. CDR3 DNA sequence: TGCAGCGTTGCCTATGGGGTGAACACTGAAGCTTTCTTT. Its protein is CSVAYGVNTEAFF.